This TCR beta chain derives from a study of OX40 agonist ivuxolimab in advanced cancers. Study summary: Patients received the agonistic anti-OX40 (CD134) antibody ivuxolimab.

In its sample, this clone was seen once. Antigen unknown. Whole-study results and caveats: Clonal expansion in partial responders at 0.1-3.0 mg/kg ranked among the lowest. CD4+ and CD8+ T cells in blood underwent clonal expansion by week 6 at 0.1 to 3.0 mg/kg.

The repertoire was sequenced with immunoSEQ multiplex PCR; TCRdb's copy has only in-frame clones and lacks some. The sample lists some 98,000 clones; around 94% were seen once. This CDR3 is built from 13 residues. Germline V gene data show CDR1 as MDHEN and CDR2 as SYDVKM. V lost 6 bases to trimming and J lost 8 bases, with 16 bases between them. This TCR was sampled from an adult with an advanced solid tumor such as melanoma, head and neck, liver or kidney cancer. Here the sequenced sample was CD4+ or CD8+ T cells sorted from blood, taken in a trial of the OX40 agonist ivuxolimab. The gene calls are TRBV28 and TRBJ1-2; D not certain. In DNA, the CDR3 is TGTGCCAGCAGCTCGGGCCAGGCATGGGGCTACACCTTC. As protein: CASSSGQAWGYTF.